This T cell receptor beta chain is drawn from a study of shared clonotypes between healthy human individuals. Some clones are missing from TCRdb's copy, which holds only in-frame ones; the method was immunoSEQ multiplex PCR. The sample shows about 2 million clones, about 95% of them seen only once. Terminally differentiated effector memory CD45RA+ cells were left out of the naive CD8 fraction, which was CD45RO-negative and positively selected for CCR7. Germline assignment: CDR1 SGHDT and CDR2 YYEEEE. The V gene end was trimmed by 0 bases and the J gene end by 6 bases; junction bases not matched to a gene: 2. This CDR3 spans 13 amino acids. Remarks on this clone: Other DNA sequences in this sample translate to the same CDR3.

The sample comprised naive CD8+ T cells sorted from blood. The V gene is TRBV5-6, the J gene TRBJ2-7, with 8 bases matching TRBD1. This receptor was obtained from a man between 18 and 35 years old in good health. The CDR3 spells CASSLGQGTEQYF. CDR3 nucleotide sequence: TGTGCCAGCAGCTTGGGACAGGGGACCGAGCAGTACTTC.